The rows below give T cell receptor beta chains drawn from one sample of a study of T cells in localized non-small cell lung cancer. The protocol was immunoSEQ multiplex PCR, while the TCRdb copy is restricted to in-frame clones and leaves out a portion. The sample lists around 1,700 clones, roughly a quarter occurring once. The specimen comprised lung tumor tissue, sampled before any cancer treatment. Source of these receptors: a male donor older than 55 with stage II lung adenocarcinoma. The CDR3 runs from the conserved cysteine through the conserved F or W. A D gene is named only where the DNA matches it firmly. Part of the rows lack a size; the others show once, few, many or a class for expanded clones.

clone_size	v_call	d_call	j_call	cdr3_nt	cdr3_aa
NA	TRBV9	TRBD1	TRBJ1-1	TGTGCCAGCAGAGGATACAGGGGTAGCACTGAAGCTTTCTTT	CASRGYRGSTEAFF
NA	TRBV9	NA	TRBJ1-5	TGTGCCAGCAGCCCCGGGTTGCTTGGGCCCCAGCATTTT	CASSPGLLGPQHF
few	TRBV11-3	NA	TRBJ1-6	TGTGCCAGCGCCCTCGGGGCCCTTTGGTCCTATAATTCACCCCTCCACTTT	CASALGALWSYNSPLHF
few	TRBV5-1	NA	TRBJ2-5	TGCGCCAGCAGCTGGAGCCCCGGCGCGGGAGAGACCCAGTACTTC	CASSWSPGAGETQYF
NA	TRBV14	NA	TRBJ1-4	TGTGCCAGCAGCCTAGCTTTGAGGGGAAAACTGTTTTTT	CASSLALRGKLFF
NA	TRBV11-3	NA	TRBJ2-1	TGTGCCAGCAGCTCCTGGGGTATGCGGTCGAGCTCCTACAATGAGCAGTTCTTC	CASSSWGMRSSSYNEQFF
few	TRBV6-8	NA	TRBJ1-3	TGTGCCAGCAGTAACCCAGGGGAACGTGGAAACACCATATATTTT	CASSNPGERGNTIYF
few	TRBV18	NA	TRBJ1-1	TGTGCCAGCTCACCAGGCAGGAAGGACACTGAAGCTTTCTTT	CASSPGRKDTEAFF
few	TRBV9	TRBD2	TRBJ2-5	TGTGCCAGCAGCGAGGGGACTAGATGGGAGACCCAGTACTTC	CASSEGTRWETQYF
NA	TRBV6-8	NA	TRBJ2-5	TGTGCCAGCTCGCTCGGGGACCAAGAGACCCAGTACTTC	CASSLGDQETQYF
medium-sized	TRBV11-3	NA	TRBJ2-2	TGTGCCAGCAGCTCCGGGACAAGGAACACCGGGGAGCTGTTTTTT	CASSSGTRNTGELFF
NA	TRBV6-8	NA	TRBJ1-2	TGTGCCAGCAGTTTCCTAGAGGTGGGGAGAGGAAATGGCTACACCTTC	CASSFLEVGRGNGYTF
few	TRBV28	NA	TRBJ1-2	TGTGCCAGCAGTTTGGCAGGGACCTATGGCTACACCTTC	CASSLAGTYGYTF
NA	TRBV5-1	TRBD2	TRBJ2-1	TGCGCCAGCAGCTTGGGTGCGGGGGGCTCCTACAATGAGCAGTTCTTC	CASSLGAGGSYNEQFF
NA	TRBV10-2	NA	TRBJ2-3	TGCGCCACCCGGTCGGAGTCAGATACGCAGTATTTT	CATRSESDTQYF
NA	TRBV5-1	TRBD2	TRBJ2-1	TGCGCCAGCAGCTCCCGAGGATCTGGCGGGGGGGCCAGAGAGCAGTTCTTC	CASSSRGSGGGAREQFF
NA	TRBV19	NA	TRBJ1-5	TGTGCCAGTATTCCGACCCAACGCGATCAGCCCCAGCATTTT	CASIPTQRDQPQHF
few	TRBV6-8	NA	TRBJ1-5	TGTGCCTCAGGCGGGGCGGATGGGGTAGGTCAGCCCCAGCATTTT	CASGGADGVGQPQHF
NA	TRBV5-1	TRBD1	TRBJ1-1	TGCGCCAGCAGCGGGTGGGGACAGGGGACTGAAGCTTTCTTT	CASSGWGQGTEAFF
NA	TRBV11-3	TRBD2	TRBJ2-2	TGTGCCAGCAGCTCGGCTAGCGGAGGGGCCGGGGAGCTGTTTTTT	CASSSASGGAGELFF
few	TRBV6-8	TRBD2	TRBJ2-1	TGTGCCAGCAGTTACACCGGACTAGCGGGGGGCAATGAGCAGTTCTTC	CASSYTGLAGGNEQFF
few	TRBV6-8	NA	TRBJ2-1	TGTGCCAGCAGTTACCGTGACAACTACAATGAGCAGTTCTTC	CASSYRDNYNEQFF
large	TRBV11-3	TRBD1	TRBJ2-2	TGTGCCAGCAGCTCCTTACAGGGGGGAGAGACCGGGGAGCTGTTTTTT	CASSSLQGGETGELFF
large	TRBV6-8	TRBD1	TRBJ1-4	TGTGCCAGCAGTTACATCAACAGGGGGCCTACTAATGAAAAACTGTTTTTT	CASSYINRGPTNEKLFF
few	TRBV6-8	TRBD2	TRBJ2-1	TGTGCCAGCAGTTCCGCTAGCGGGGGGTACAATGAGCAGTTCTTC	CASSSASGGYNEQFF
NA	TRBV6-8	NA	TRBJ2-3	TGTGCCAGCAGTTACTCTAGGAAGGGTCAGGATACGCAGTATTTT	CASSYSRKGQDTQYF
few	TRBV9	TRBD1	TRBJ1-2	TGTGCCAGCAGCGTCGGTACAGGGGGTCTCTATGGCTACACCTTC	CASSVGTGGLYGYTF
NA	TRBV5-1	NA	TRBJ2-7	TGCGCCAGCAGCCCTGACCGTGTTGGGGGTTACGAGCAGTACTTC	CASSPDRVGGYEQYF
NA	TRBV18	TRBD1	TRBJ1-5	TGTGCCAGCTCACTAGAGGACAGGGCCAGGCTTCGTCAGCCCCAGCATTTT	CASSLEDRARLRQPQHF
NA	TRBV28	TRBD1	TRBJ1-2	TGTGCCAGTACGCCCCCGACAGGGTCCTATGGCTACACCTTC	CASTPPTGSYGYTF
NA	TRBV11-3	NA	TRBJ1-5	TGTGCCAGCAGCTTTCCGGGGGCGATCCCTTATAGCAATCAGCCCCAGCATTTT	CASSFPGAIPYSNQPQHF
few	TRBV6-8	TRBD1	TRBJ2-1	TGTGCCAGCAGTACACCCAGGGGGAGCTCCTACAATGAGCAGTTCTTC	CASSTPRGSSYNEQFF
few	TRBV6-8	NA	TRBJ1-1	TGTGCCAGCAGTGCGGAATTGAACACTGAAGCTTTCTTT	CASSAELNTEAFF
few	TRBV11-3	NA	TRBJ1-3	TGTGCCAGCAGCTTACTGGCCTCTGGAAACACCATATATTTT	CASSLLASGNTIYF
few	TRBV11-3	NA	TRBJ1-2	TGTGCCAGCAGCTTAGGCAGAGTTAACTATGGCTACACCTTC	CASSLGRVNYGYTF
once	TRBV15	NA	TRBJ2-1	TGTGCCACCAGCCGGTGGGCTTCCCCAGGCGATGAGCAGTTCTTC	CATSRWASPGDEQFF
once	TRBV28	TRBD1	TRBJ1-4	TGTGCCAGCAGCGGACAGGGGGCGACTGATGAAAAACTGTTTTTT	CASSGQGATDEKLFF
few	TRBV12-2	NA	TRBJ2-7	TGTGCAAGTCGCTTAGCTCGAGGCGGTTCCTACGAGCAGTACTTC	CASRLARGGSYEQYF
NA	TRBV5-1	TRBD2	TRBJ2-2	TGCGCCAGCAGAAGCGGGGGGAATTTCCCCGGGGAGCTGTTTTTT	CASRSGGNFPGELFF